Listed here are 26 T cell receptor beta chains from one sample, sequenced in a study of T cell responses to AZD1222 COVID-19 vaccine. Assay: immunoSEQ multiplex PCR; the TCRdb copy retains only in-frame clones and omits some. The data show 200,000 or so clones, approximately 92% seen once. The material sequenced was peripheral blood, taken on day 0 of AZD1222 vaccination. These receptors came from an adult in good health.

This clone was picked up many times. The J gene is TRBJ2-7, the V gene TRBV6-5; 9 nucleotides line up with TRBD2. Germline lookup yields CDR1 MNHEY and CDR2 SVGAGI. V was pared by 4 bases and J by 7 bases, with 14 bases of the junction left unmatched. The CDR3 runs to 16 residues. In DNA, the CDR3 is TGTGCCAGCAGTTTATCAGCGGGAGGCGGGGTAGGGGAGCAGTACTTC. Protein product: CASSLSAGGGVGEQYF.

This sequence joins TRBV5-4 and TRBJ1-5, with D uncertain. V was pared by 0 bases and J by 6 bases, with 10 bases between. This CDR3 is built from 14 residues. CDR1 is SGHNT, CDR2 YYREEE, per germline (reference sequence). The CDR3 DNA is TGTGCCAGCAGCTTGGATGGCCAAACTCAGCCCCAGCATTTT. Translating it yields CASSLDGQTQPQHF.

This clone was observed a handful of times. The V and J genes are TRBV7-2 and TRBJ1-3; D is unresolved. Germline V gives CDR1 SGHTA, CDR2 FQGNSA. This CDR3 has 14 residues. The V gene lost 1 base and the J gene lost 4 bases, with 8 bases spanning the gap. This CDR3 is CASSLGMNGNTIYF. The DNA for the CDR3 is TGTGCCAGCAGCTTAGGAATGAACGGAAACACCATATATTTT.

The chain links TRBV28 to TRBJ2-7; tentative D call: TRBD2 (6 bases). The CDR3 runs to 14 residues. Trimming took 5 bases from V and 3 from J, leaving 14 bases between them. Germline CDR1 reads MDHEN; CDR2 reads SYDVKM. The CDR3 coding sequence is TGTGCCAGCAGTGCCGCCGGGAGCCACTACGAGCAGTACTTC. Translation: CASSAAGSHYEQYF.

The V call is TRBV4-1, the J call TRBJ1-4; D is unclear. CDR3 length equals 13 residues. The V gene's germline CDR1 is MGHRA and CDR2 YSYEKL. V dropped 1 base and J dropped 8 bases, with 8 bases sitting between them. CDR3 sequence: CASSQAMREKLFF. The CDR3 DNA sequence: TGCGCCAGCAGCCAAGCGATGAGGGAAAAACTGTTTTTT.

The V call is TRBV28, the J call TRBJ1-1; unclear D gene. Trimming pared 4 bases from V and 2 bases from J, leaving 14 bases between. Per germline, CDR1 MDHEN and CDR2 SYDVKM. This CDR3 has 15 amino acids. The CDR3 loop is CASSSTVAANTEAFF. CDR3 sequence (DNA): TGTGCCAGCAGTTCCACAGTAGCGGCAAACACTGAAGCTTTCTTT.

This chain links TRBV10-3 with TRBJ2-1; D remains ambiguous. Trimming removed 5 bases at V and 0 bases at J, with 8 bases between. The CDR3 runs to 14 residues. Germline CDR1 and CDR2: ENHRY and SYGVKD. The CDR3 loop is CAISTDGSYNEQFF. The CDR3 bases are TGTGCCATCAGTACCGATGGCTCCTACAATGAGCAGTTCTTC.

J is TRBJ1-2 and V is TRBV12-5; D might be TRBD1 (5 bases). This CDR3 spans 15 amino acids. The germline V and J ends were trimmed by 1 base and 2 bases, with 11 bases remaining between them. In germline, CDR1 is LGHNT, CDR2 FRNRAP. The CDR3 region is CASGLAGQRNYGYTF. The CDR3 DNA reads TGTGCTAGTGGTTTGGCGGGGCAGAGGAACTATGGCTACACCTTC. The entire variable domain, with the rest obtained from reference TRBV12-5 and TRBJ1-2, is as follows: DARVTQTPRHKVTEMGQEVTMRCQPILGHNTVFWYRQTMMQGLELLAYFRNRAPLDDSGMPKDRFSAEMPDATLATLKIQPSEPRDSAVYFCASGLAGQRNYGYTFGSGTRLTVV.

V is TRBV5-6 and J is TRBJ1-2; D call uncertain. CDR1 and CDR2 (germline): SGHDT, YYEEEE. The CDR3 consists of 14 residues. Trimming took 0 bases from V and 4 from J, leaving 10 bases between them. In DNA, the CDR3 is TGTGCCAGCAGCTTGGGTGGCGTTCTCTATGGCTACACCTTC. Protein sequence: CASSLGGVLYGYTF. The whole variable domain, filled in from reference TRBV5-6 and TRBJ1-2, reads DAGVTQSPTHLIKTRGQQVTLRCSPKSGHDTVSWYQQALGQGPQFIFQYYEEEERQRGNFPDRFSGHQFPNYSSELNVNALLLGDSALYLCASSLGGVLYGYTFGSGTRLTVV.

V usage is TRBV7-2 and J usage is TRBJ2-7; TRBD2 might be the D (6 bases). Trimming left V 3 bases short and J 3 bases short, with 15 bases between. The germline V gene encodes CDR1 SGHTA and CDR2 FQGNSA. The CDR3 consists of 15 residues. The CDR3 DNA reads TGTGCCAGCAGCTTGTTTGTGGGAGGCAACTACGAGCAGTACTTC. Its protein is CASSLFVGGNYEQYF.

The V gene is TRBV5-1, the J gene TRBJ2-2, with D tentatively TRBD1 or TRBD2 (6 bases each). CDR3 length equals 15 residues. Germline CDR1 and CDR2: SGHRS and YFSETQ. Trimming cost V 4 bases and J 4 bases, with 14 bases left between them. The CDR3 spells CASSPVGGPTGELFF. DNA for the CDR3: TGCGCCAGCAGCCCGGTTGGGGGGCCCACCGGGGAGCTGTTTTTT.

This sequence joins TRBV28 and TRBJ1-6, with D maybe TRBD1 (6 bases). CDR1 MDHEN and CDR2 SYDVKM come from the germline V gene. The CDR3 covers 14 residues. Trimming pared 5 bases from V and 7 bases from J, leaving 12 bases between. The chain's CDR3 is CASSLTGQNSPLHF. Here the CDR3 DNA reads TGTGCCAGCAGTCTCACGGGACAAAATTCACCCCTCCACTTT.

The chain carries TRBV7-6 and TRBJ2-3; a possible D gene is TRBD2 (6 bases). Trimming took 2 bases from V and 3 from J, leaving 18 bases between them. The germline gives CDR1 SGHVS, CDR2 FNYEAQ. There are 17 residues in the CDR3. The CDR3 coding sequence is TGTGCCAGCAGCTTAAGTGGGGGGACCGTCCCGACAGATACGCAGTATTTT. This encodes CASSLSGGTVPTDTQYF.

Only one count was recorded for this clone. The rearrangement uses TRBV12-3 or TRBV12-4 and TRBJ1-1; perhaps TRBD1 as D (6 bases). Trimming took off 2 bases at V and 11 bases at J, with 12 bases between the two ends. The CDR3 sequence is 12 residues long. The CDR3 region has the DNA TGTGCCAGCAGTTTAAGGGGGAAAAGGGCTTTCTTT. The encoded protein is CASSLRGKRAFF.

This clone was detected a few times. The gene calls are TRBV15 and TRBJ1-5; TRBD1 might be the D (5 bases). Germline values: CDR1 LNHNV, CDR2 YYDKDF (reference sequence). V dropped 4 bases and J dropped 4 bases, with 14 bases sitting between them. This CDR3 spans 15 amino acids. The CDR3 is CATSILGTTNQPQHF. CDR3 nucleotides: TGTGCCACCAGCATCCTAGGGACCACAAATCAGCCCCAGCATTTT.

The rearrangement links TRBV9 to TRBJ2-3; D gene unclear. Germline V gene data show CDR1 as SGDLS and CDR2 as YYNGEE. The CDR3 sequence is 12 residues long. Trimming removed 1 base at V and 6 bases at J, with 6 bases between. Here the CDR3 reads CASSVRADTQYF. CDR3 coding DNA: TGTGCCAGCAGCGTAAGAGCGGATACGCAGTATTTT.

The chain employs TRBV2 and TRBJ1-6; D gene ambiguous. The CDR3 covers 17 residues. The ends were cut back, 6 bases at V and 0 bases at J, with 15 bases in the middle. Looked up from germline, CDR1 is SNHLY and CDR2 is FYNNEI. The CDR3 coding sequence is TGTGCCAGCAGGGGGATTATGTCAACCTCCTATAATTCACCCCTCCACTTT. Amino acid sequence: CASRGIMSTSYNSPLHF.

For the CDR3, the DNA is TGTGCCAGCAGCCCCGGACAGGCGTATGGCTACACCTTC. Its translation: CASSPGQAYGYTF. This chain uses TRBV7-9 with TRBJ1-2, with 7 bases identical to TRBD1. Germline CDR1 reads SEHNR; CDR2 reads FQNEAQ (reference sequence). V lost 5 bases and J lost 5; bases outside the gene matches: 5. CDR3 length: 13 amino acids.

The chain is built from TRBV7-6 and TRBJ1-6; 7 bases are a match to TRBD1. With 3 bases clipped from V and 7 bases from J, the junction kept 6 bases outside the gene matches. Germline CDR1 and CDR2: SGHVS and FNYEAQ. This CDR3 region has 15 residues. CDR3 amino acids: CASSLDSRGNSPLHF. The CDR3 region has the DNA TGTGCCAGCAGCTTGGACAGCAGGGGGAATTCACCCCTCCACTTT. The full variable domain, rest sourced from reference TRBV7-6 and TRBJ1-6, is GAGVSQSPRYKVTKRGQDVALRCDPISGHVSLYWYRQALGQGPEFLTYFNYEAQQDKSGLPNDRFSAERPEGSISTLTIQRTEQRDSAMYRCASSLDSRGNSPLHFGNGTRLTVT.

The chain combines TRBV19 with TRBJ2-5; TRBD1 aligns across 11 bases. The CDR3 runs to 16 residues. Germline V gives CDR1 LNHDA, CDR2 SQIVND (reference sequence). The CDR3 DNA sequence: TGTCCCATTATAAAACCGGGACAGGGGGTTGTGGAGACCCAGTACTTC. It is translated as CPIIKPGQGVVETQYF.

The genes are TRBV30 and TRBJ2-1, with 13 bases identical to TRBD2. After removal of 8 bases from V and 7 bases from J, the junction contained 17 bases not matched to a gene. CDR1 is GTSNPN and CDR2 is SVGIG in the germline V gene (reference sequence). The CDR3 runs 17 residues. The CDR3 loop reads CARTTSGRASGGNEQFF. In DNA, the CDR3 is TGTGCCCGGACCACTAGCGGGAGGGCCTCCGGGGGGAATGAGCAGTTCTTC.

This clone was recorded once. The chain combines TRBV28 with TRBJ1-3; 8 bases align to TRBD1. V was clipped by 8 bases and J by 3 bases; unmatched bases: 6. Germline V lookup: CDR1 MDHEN, CDR2 SYDVKM. The length of the CDR3 is 14 residues. The CDR3 here is CASSYRGNGNTIYF. CDR3 nucleotide sequence: TGTGCCAGCTCTTACAGGGGGAATGGAAACACCATATATTTT.

The V gene is TRBV9, the J gene TRBJ1-1; 9 bases align to TRBD1. The germline gives CDR1 SGDLS, CDR2 YYNGEE. The ends lost 0 bases at V and 1 base at J; junction bases unmatched: 4. CDR3 length: 16 amino acids. The CDR3 DNA sequence: TGTGCCAGCAGCGTAGGGGGGACAGGGCAGAACACTGAAGCTTTCTTT. This sequence encodes CASSVGGTGQNTEAFF.

The genes are TRBV15 and TRBJ1-1; no firm D call. The CDR3 contains 12 residues. Germline assignment: CDR1 LNHNV and CDR2 YYDKDF (reference sequence). V was cut by 4 bases and J by 6 bases, with 9 bases left in between. In nucleotides, the CDR3 is TGTGCCACCAGCACCGCCGACGCTGAAGCTTTCTTT. It codes for CATSTADAEAFF. Variable domain in full (rest from reference TRBV15 and TRBJ1-1): DAMVIQNPRYQVTQFGKPVTLSCSQTLNHNVMYWYQQKSSQAPKLLFHYYDKDFNNEADTPDNFQSRRPNTSFCFLDIRSPGLGDTAMYLCATSTADAEAFFGQGTRLTVV.

CDR3 DNA: TGTGCCAGCAGCTTAGTCTTCCGGGACAGTTTACAGGGCTACACCTTC. This translates into CASSLVFRDSLQGYTF. This sequence joins TRBV11-2 and TRBJ1-2; TRBD1 agrees at 7 bases. The CDR3 is 16 residues long. Looked up from germline, CDR1 is SGHAT and CDR2 is FQNNGV. The V and J ends lost 1 base and 8 bases, in that order; junction bases with no gene match: 13.

The CDR3 sequence is CASRGRVDSNQPQHF. In nucleotides, the CDR3 is TGTGCCAGCCGCGGCAGAGTTGATAGCAATCAGCCCCAGCATTTT. The genes are TRBV2 and TRBJ1-5; no clear D. V lost 8 bases and J 0 bases, leaving 14 bases between the germline ends. The CDR3 extends over 15 amino acids. CDR1 and CDR2 from the germline V gene are SNHLY and FYNNEI.